The 21 T cell receptor beta chains reported below all come from one sample, sequenced in a study of blood T cell repertoires in COVID-19. The protocol was immunoSEQ multiplex PCR, while the TCRdb copy is restricted to in-frame clones and leaves out a portion. This sample yields some 340,000 clones, of which 90% are seen a single time; almost 4% belongs to the top ten. The sequenced sample was PBMCs or T cells enriched from blood (not recorded which). These receptor sequences come from a woman in her twenties or thirties who had been exposed to COVID-19.

The genes are TRBV3-1 (or the pseudogene TRBV3-2) and TRBJ2-1, with a possible D match to TRBD1 (5 bases). Deletions cut 4 bases from V and 2 bases from J, with 12 bases between. In germline, CDR1 is LGHDT, CDR2 YNNKEL (reference sequence). The CDR3 contains 15 residues. CDR3 in amino acids: CASSPGQGTYNEQFF. CDR3 nucleotide sequence: TGTGCCAGCAGCCCAGGCCAGGGAACCTACAATGAGCAGTTCTTC.

The chain combines TRBV4-2 with TRBJ1-1; a weak D match, TRBD1 (5 bases). Trimming removed 4 bases at V and 7 bases at J, with 13 bases between. The germline V gene has CDR1 LGHNA and CDR2 YNFKEQ. The CDR3 runs to 13 residues. CDR3 protein: CASSPFRQLEAFF. The CDR3 coding sequence is TGTGCCAGCAGCCCGTTCCGACAGCTTGAAGCTTTCTTT.

This chain uses TRBV7-9 with TRBJ1-2; TRBD1 is a possible D gene (5 bases). Trimming shortened V by 2 bases and J by 7 bases, and 8 bases separated the two germline ends. Germline V lookup: CDR1 SEHNR, CDR2 FQNEAQ (reference sequence). The CDR3 extends over 12 amino acids. The CDR3 nucleotides are TGTGCCAGCAGCTTACAGACAGCTGGCTACACCTTC. This gives the protein CASSLQTAGYTF.

The chain recombines TRBV6-5 with TRBJ2-5; 9 bases map to TRBD2. Germline lookup yields CDR1 MNHEY and CDR2 SVGAGI. The CDR3 spans 14 residues. After removal of 5 bases from V and 5 bases from J, the junction contained 6 bases not matched to a gene. The CDR3 coding sequence is TGTGCCAGCAGTACCGCGGGGGGGCTTGAGACCCAGTACTTC. Residues: CASSTAGGLETQYF.

The V gene is TRBV19, the J gene TRBJ1-5; TRBD1 aligns across 10 bases. V shed 6 bases, J shed 2 bases, and the junction held 4 bases outside the gene matches. The CDR3 is 15 residues long. Germline loops: CDR1 LNHDA, CDR2 SQIVND (reference sequence). The CDR3 sequence: CASSRDRGRNQPQHF. CDR3 DNA: TGTGCCAGTAGCAGAGACAGGGGGCGCAATCAGCCCCAGCATTTT.

This clone was seen a single time. V gene TRBV5-6 combines with J gene TRBJ2-7; tentatively, D is TRBD1 (6 bases). The CDR3 consists of 15 residues. Trimming stripped 2 bases from V and 5 bases from J, with 17 bases between. CDR1 SGHDT and CDR2 YYEEEE come from the germline V gene. CDR3 sequence (DNA): TGTGCCAGCAGCTTATGGGCAGGGGAGACCCACGAGCAGTACTTC. It codes for CASSLWAGETHEQYF.

The V gene is TRBV6-5, the J gene TRBJ1-6; D unclear. Germline V lookup: CDR1 MNHEY, CDR2 SVGAGI. V dropped 6 bases and J dropped 7 bases, with 10 bases sitting between them. CDR3 length equals 13 residues. The DNA of the CDR3 is TGTGCCAGCAGACGGGATGACAATTCACCCCTCCACTTT. Amino acids: CASRRDDNSPLHF.

This clone was seen a handful of times. The rearrangement joins TRBV25-1 to TRBJ1-5; possible D gene TRBD1, 5 bases. The CDR3 is made up of 14 amino acids. The germline V gene encodes CDR1 MGHDK and CDR2 SYGVNS. V gave up 6 bases and J gave up 4 bases, with 13 bases separating them. The CDR3 region has the DNA TGTGCCAGCAGAGAAACAGGAGTAAATCAGCCCCAGCATTTT. Protein product: CASRETGVNQPQHF.

V gene TRBV18 combines with J gene TRBJ1-3, with D tentatively TRBD1 (6 bases). Germline CDR1 reads KGHSH; CDR2 reads LQKENI. The CDR3 is 15 residues long. The V end was cut by 0 bases, the J end by 4 bases, with 10 bases between. This chain's CDR3 is CASSPPSRGGNTIYF. In DNA form, the CDR3 reads TGTGCCAGCTCACCACCGTCCAGGGGAGGAAACACCATATATTTT.

J is TRBJ1-1 and V is TRBV30, with D possibly matching TRBD1 (6 bases). V gave up 0 bases and J gave up 5 bases, with 7 bases separating them. Germline assignment: CDR1 GTSNPN and CDR2 SVGIG (reference sequence). The CDR3 contains 12 residues. CDR3: CAWSVTGTEAFF. In nucleotides, the CDR3 is TGTGCCTGGAGTGTGACAGGTACTGAAGCTTTCTTT.

The chain has TRBV6-5 and TRBJ1-5; TRBD1 matches at 7 bases. The CDR3 is 15 amino acids. Looked up from germline, CDR1 is MNHEY and CDR2 is SVGAGI. With 6 bases clipped from V and 0 bases from J, the junction kept 5 bases outside the gene matches. The CDR3 sequence: CASRDRIYSNQPQHF. The DNA for the CDR3 is TGTGCCAGCAGGGACAGGATCTATAGCAATCAGCCCCAGCATTTT.

The J gene is TRBJ1-3, the V gene TRBV2, with 8 bases identical to TRBD1. The CDR3 runs to 15 residues. Germline values: CDR1 SNHLY, CDR2 FYNNEI. Trimming at V came to 7 bases and at J to 0 bases, leaving 5 bases not matched to a gene. CDR3 coding DNA: TGTGCCAGCATTGGACAGGGTAACTCTGGAAACACCATATATTTT. Translated: CASIGQGNSGNTIYF.

The CDR3 coding sequence is TGCGCCAGCAGCCCCCACACCCAACAGTCACTGTTTTTT. This gives the protein CASSPHTQQSLFF. The V call is TRBV4-1, the J call TRBJ1-4; D is ambiguous. Germline V gene lookup returns CDR1 MGHRA and CDR2 YSYEKL. This CDR3 region has 13 residues. V was trimmed by 4 bases and J by 13 bases, leaving 16 bases between them.

V usage is TRBV5-5 and J usage is TRBJ1-5; D might be TRBD1 (5 bases). The ends were cut back, 0 bases at V and 5 bases at J, with 9 bases in the middle. CDR3 length: 14 residues. The V gene's germline CDR1 is SGHKS and CDR2 YYEKEE (reference sequence). The CDR3, as DNA: TGTGCCAGCAGCTTGGTGGGGGGAGATCAGCCCCAGCATTTT. This sequence encodes CASSLVGGDQPQHF.

The chain couples TRBV4-1 to TRBJ2-7; TRBD1 is a possible D gene (6 bases). The CDR3 contains 17 residues. Trimming took 1 base from V and 5 from J, leaving 21 bases between them. The germline V gene encodes CDR1 MGHRA and CDR2 YSYEKL. The CDR3 DNA reads TGCGCCAGCAGCCAAGTTACGTCAGGGGCGGATTGGGACGAGCAGTACTTC. This gives the protein CASSQVTSGADWDEQYF.

This clone was seen just once. This chain uses TRBV7-8 with TRBJ2-2; D perhaps matches TRBD2 (5 bases). With 5 bases removed from V and 1 base from J, the gap between germline ends came to 8 bases. Germline values: CDR1 SGHVS, CDR2 FQNEAQ. The CDR3 contains 14 residues. CDR3 DNA: TGTGCCAGCAGCCAGGACTGGAACACCGGGGAGCTGTTTTTT. Its protein is CASSQDWNTGELFF.

This clone came up a few times. The chain employs TRBV27 and TRBJ2-7, with D possibly TRBD1 on 5 matching bases. Germline-derived CDR1 and CDR2 are MNHEY and SMNVEV (reference sequence). The ends were cut back, 0 bases at V and 4 bases at J, with 16 bases in the middle. CDR3 length: 16 amino acids. Written as DNA, the CDR3 is TGTGCCAGCAGTTTATCCCGGCCAGGGCTCTTTTACGAGCAGTACTTC. Translating gives CASSLSRPGLFYEQYF.

The gene calls are TRBV27 and TRBJ1-6, with 8 nucleotides matching TRBD1. This CDR3 spans 15 amino acids. With 4 bases clipped from V and 5 bases from J, the junction kept 4 bases outside the gene matches. Germline V lookup: CDR1 MNHEY, CDR2 SMNVEV (reference sequence). The CDR3 DNA reads as TGTGCCAGCAGTTGGACAGGGATTGATAATTCACCCCTCCACTTT. It codes for CASSWTGIDNSPLHF.

The chain recombines TRBV7-2 with TRBJ2-1, with 8 bases matching TRBD1. V was pared by 5 bases and J by 3 bases, with 6 bases of the junction left unmatched. CDR3 length equals 15 residues. Germline loops: CDR1 SGHTA, CDR2 FQGNSA. CDR3 in DNA: TGTGCCAGCAGCACCCGACAGGGGCGCTACAATGAGCAGTTCTTC. It specifies CASSTRQGRYNEQFF. Full variable domain (remainder filled in from reference TRBV7-2 and TRBJ2-1): GAGVSQSPSNKVTEKGKDVELRCDPISGHTALYWYRQSLGQGLEFLIYFQGNSAPDKSGLPSDRFSAERTGGSVSTLTIQRTQQEDSAVYLCASSTRQGRYNEQFFGPGTRLTVL.

The chain links TRBV6-5 to TRBJ2-2, with D possibly being TRBD1 (5 bases). Trimming pared 7 bases from V and 9 bases from J, leaving 18 bases between. The germline gives CDR1 MNHEY, CDR2 SVGAGI. The CDR3 has 14 amino acids. CDR3 residues: CASKTAGFHRELFF. In DNA form, the CDR3 reads TGTGCCAGCAAAACCGCAGGGTTCCACCGGGAGCTGTTTTTT.

This chain uses TRBV5-1 with TRBJ1-2; TRBD1 matches at 8 bases. In germline, CDR1 is SGHRS, CDR2 YFSETQ. The CDR3 is 15 amino acids. Losses at the gene ends were 4 bases for V and 6 bases for J; bases not matched to a gene: 11. CDR3 DNA sequence: TGCGCCAGCAGCCCGGGGACAGGCCATAGCGATGGCTACACCTTC. It yields the protein CASSPGTGHSDGYTF.